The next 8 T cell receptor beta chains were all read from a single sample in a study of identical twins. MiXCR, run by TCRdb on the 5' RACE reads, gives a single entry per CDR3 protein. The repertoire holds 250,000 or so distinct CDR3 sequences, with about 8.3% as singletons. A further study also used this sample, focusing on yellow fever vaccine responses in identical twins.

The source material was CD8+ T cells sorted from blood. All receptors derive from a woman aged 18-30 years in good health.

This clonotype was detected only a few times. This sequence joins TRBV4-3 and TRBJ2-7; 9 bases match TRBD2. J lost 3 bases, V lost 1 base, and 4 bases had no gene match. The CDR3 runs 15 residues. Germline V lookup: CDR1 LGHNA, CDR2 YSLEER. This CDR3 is CASSQAAGGVYEQYF. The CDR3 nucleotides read TGCGCCAGCAGCCAAGCGGCGGGAGGGGTCTACGAGCAGTACTTC.

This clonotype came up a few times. The CDR3 bases are TGCAGCGTCGCCGGGGGGGAGACTGGAAACACCATATATTTT. It translates to CSVAGGETGNTIYF. V and J are TRBV29-1 and TRBJ1-3; D might be TRBD1 (5 bases). Germline values: CDR1 SQVTM, CDR2 ANQGSEA. The V gene lost 6 bases and the J gene lost 2 bases, with 14 bases spanning the gap. CDR3 length: 14 amino acids.

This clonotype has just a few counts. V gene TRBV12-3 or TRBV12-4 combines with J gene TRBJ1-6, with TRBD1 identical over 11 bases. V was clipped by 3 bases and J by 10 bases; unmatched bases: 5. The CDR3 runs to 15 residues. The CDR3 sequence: CASSFGQGAASPLHF. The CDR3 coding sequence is TGTGCCAGCAGTTTTGGACAGGGGGCCGCGTCACCCCTCCACTTT.

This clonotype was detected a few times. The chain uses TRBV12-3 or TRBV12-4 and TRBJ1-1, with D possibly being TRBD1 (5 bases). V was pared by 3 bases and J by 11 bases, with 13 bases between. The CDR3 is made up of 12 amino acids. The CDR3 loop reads CASSLNRPDAFF. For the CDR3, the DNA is TGTGCCAGCAGTTTGAACAGGCCAGACGCTTTCTTT.

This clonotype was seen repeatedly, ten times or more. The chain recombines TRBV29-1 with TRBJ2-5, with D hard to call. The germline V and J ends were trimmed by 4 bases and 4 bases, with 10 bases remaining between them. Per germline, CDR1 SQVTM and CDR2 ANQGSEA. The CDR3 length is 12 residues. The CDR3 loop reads CSVAQSGETQYF. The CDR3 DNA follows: TGCAGCGTTGCCCAGTCTGGAGAGACCCAGTACTTC.

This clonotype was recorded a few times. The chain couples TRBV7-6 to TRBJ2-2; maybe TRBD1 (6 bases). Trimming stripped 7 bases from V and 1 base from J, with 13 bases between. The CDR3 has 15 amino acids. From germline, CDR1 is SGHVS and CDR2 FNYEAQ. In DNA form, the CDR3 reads TGTGCCAGCACCATACCGGGACAGAACACCGGGGAGCTGTTTTTT. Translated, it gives CASTIPGQNTGELFF. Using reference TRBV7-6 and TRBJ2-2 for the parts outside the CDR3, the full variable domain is GAGVSQSPRYKVTKRGQDVALRCDPISGHVSLYWYRQALGQGPEFLTYFNYEAQQDKSGLPNDRFSAERPEGSISTLTIQRTEQRDSAMYRCASTIPGQNTGELFFGEGSRLTVL.

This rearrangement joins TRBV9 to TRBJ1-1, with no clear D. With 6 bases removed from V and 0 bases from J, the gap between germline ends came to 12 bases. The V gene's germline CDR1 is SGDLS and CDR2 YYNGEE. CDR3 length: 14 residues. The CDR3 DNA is TGTGCCAGCACCGTCGGCAGACTGAACACTGAAGCTTTCTTT. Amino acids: CASTVGRLNTEAFF.

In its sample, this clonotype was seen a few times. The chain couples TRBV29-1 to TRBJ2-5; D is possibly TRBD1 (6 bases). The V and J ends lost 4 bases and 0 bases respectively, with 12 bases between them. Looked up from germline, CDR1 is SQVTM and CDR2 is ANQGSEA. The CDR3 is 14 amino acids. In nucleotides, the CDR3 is TGCAGCGTTGCGGGACACGAGTACCAAGAGACCCAGTACTTC. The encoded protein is CSVAGHEYQETQYF. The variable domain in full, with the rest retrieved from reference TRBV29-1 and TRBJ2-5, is SAVISQKPSRDICQRGTSLTIQCQVDSQVTMMFWYRQQPGQSLTLIATANQGSEATYESGFVIDKFPISRPNLTFSTLTVSNMSPEDSSIYLCSVAGHEYQETQYFGPGTRLLVL.